This T cell receptor (beta chain) originates from a study of identical twins. Overall study results and limits: Interpretation of the results relied on cross-sectional statistical analysis and not on following the same donors. There was an excess of low generation probability in the out-of-frame alpha sequences that twins shared.

There are many counts of this clonotype. The antigen remains unidentified. TCRdb re-called the 5' RACE reads through MiXCR, storing one row per CDR3 protein. Altogether about 330,000 distinct CDR3 sequences are present, about 12% being singletons, with the ten largest covering around 6.9%. The same sample was also studied in work on yellow fever vaccine responses in identical twins.

The origin of this receptor is a woman aged 18-30 years in good health. Input material: CD8+ T cells sorted from blood.

In nucleotides, the CDR3 is TGTGCCAGCAGTGGGGTGGAGAAGGGTGGGCAGTTGAGCAATCAGCCCCAGCATTTT. Translation: CASSGVEKGGQLSNQPQHF. This chain links TRBV12-3 or TRBV12-4 with TRBJ1-5; D gene unclear. Trimming took off 5 bases at V and 1 base at J, with 24 bases between the two ends. The CDR3 covers 19 residues.